The clone carrying this T cell receptor beta chain was seen ten or more times. Germline loops: CDR1 MNHEY, CDR2 SVGEGT. The CDR3 extends over 15 amino acids. Trimming cost V 4 bases and J 5 bases, with 17 bases left between them. This specimen comes from a study of early T cells in non-severe SARS-CoV-2 infection. TCRdb recomputed calls from the 5' RACE reads with MiXCR, one row per CDR3 protein. The data contain some 46,000 distinct CDR3 sequences, 5.5% to 7.5% of them seen just once; the ten biggest clones take up around 21%. This clonotype was obtained from an adult who was a healthcare worker with PCR-confirmed SARS-CoV-2 infection or an uninfected control (not recorded which). This sequence joins TRBV6-2 or TRBV6-3 and TRBJ1-1; D is ambiguous. This sample comprised whole blood, obtained at baseline. This CDR3 is CASSSTLDRGTEAFF. CDR3 in DNA: TGTGCCAGCAGTTCTACCCTAGATAGAGGAACTGAAGCTTTCTTT.